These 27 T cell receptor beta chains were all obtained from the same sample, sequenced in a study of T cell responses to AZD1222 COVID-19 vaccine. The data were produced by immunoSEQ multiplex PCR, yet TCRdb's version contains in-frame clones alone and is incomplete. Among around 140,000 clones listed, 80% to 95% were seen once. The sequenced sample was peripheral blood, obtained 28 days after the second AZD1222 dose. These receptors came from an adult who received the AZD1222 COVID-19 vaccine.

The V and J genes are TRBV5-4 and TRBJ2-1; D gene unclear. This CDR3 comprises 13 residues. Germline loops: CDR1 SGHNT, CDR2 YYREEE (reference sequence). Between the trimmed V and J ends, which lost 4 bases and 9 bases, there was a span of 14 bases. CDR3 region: CASSPRSSREQFF. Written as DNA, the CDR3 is TGTGCCAGCAGCCCGCGGAGCAGCCGTGAGCAGTTCTTC.

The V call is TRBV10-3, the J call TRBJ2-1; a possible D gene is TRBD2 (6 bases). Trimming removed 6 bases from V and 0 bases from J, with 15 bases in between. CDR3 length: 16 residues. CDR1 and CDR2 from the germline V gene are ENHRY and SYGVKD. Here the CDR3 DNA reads TGTGCCATCAGCGAATTCGGGGGTAGCTCCTACAATGAGCAGTTCTTC. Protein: CAISEFGGSSYNEQFF.

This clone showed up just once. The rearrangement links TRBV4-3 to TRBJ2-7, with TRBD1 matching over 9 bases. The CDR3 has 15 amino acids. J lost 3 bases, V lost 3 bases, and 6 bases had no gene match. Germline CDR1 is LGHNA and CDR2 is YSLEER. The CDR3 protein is CASSQAGTGYYEQYF. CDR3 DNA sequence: TGCGCCAGCAGCCAGGCCGGGACAGGGTACTACGAGCAGTACTTC.

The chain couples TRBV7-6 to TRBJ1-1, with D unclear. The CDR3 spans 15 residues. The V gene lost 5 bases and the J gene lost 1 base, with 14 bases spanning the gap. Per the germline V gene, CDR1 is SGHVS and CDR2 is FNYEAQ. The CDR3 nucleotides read TGTGCCAGCAGCCCGGCCGGACCGCCGAACACTGAAGCTTTCTTT. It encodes CASSPAGPPNTEAFF.

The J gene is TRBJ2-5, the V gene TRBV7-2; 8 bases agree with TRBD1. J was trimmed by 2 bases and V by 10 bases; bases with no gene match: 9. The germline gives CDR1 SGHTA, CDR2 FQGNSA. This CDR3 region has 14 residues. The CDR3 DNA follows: TGTGCCACCCTACTGGACAGGGAACAAGAGACCCAGTACTTC. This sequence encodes CATLLDREQETQYF.

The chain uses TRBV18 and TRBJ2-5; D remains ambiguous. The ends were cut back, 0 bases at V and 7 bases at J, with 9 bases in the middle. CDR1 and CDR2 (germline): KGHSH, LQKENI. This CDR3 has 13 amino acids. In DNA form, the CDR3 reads TGTGCCAGCTCACCACCCCCTACCTGGACCCAGTACTTC. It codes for CASSPPPTWTQYF.

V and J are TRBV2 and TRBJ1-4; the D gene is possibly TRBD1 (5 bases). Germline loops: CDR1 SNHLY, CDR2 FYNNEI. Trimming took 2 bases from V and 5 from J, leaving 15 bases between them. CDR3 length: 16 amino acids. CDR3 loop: CASSELQAPGNEKLFF. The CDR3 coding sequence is TGTGCCAGCAGTGAATTACAGGCCCCGGGGAATGAAAAACTGTTTTTT.

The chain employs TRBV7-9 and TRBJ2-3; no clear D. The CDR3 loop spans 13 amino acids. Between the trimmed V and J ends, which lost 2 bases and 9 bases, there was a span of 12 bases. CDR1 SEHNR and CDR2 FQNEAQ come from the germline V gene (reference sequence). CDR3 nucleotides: TGTGCCAGCAGCTTAAACCGTCTGAAGACGCAGTATTTT. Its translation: CASSLNRLKTQYF. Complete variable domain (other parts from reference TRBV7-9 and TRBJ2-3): DTGVSQNPRHKITKRGQNVTFRCDPISEHNRLYWYRQTLGQGPEFLTYFQNEAQLEKSRLLSDRFSAERPKGSFSTLEIQRTEQGDSAMYLCASSLNRLKTQYFGPGTRLTVL.

The CDR3 region has the DNA TGTGCCAGCAGCTTGGAATCCCCCGCACGTGCCTATGGCTACACCTTC. Protein: CASSLESPARAYGYTF. The rearrangement links TRBV7-9 to TRBJ1-2, with D hard to call. V was cut by 3 bases and J by 4 bases, with 18 bases left in between. Germline V gives CDR1 SEHNR, CDR2 FQNEAQ (reference sequence). The CDR3 has 16 amino acids.

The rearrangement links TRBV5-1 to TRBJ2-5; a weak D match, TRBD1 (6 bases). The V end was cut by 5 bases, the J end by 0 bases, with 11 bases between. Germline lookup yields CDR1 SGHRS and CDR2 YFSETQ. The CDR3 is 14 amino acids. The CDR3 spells CASSSTGYQETQYF. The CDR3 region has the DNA TGCGCCAGCAGTTCCACAGGGTACCAAGAGACCCAGTACTTC.

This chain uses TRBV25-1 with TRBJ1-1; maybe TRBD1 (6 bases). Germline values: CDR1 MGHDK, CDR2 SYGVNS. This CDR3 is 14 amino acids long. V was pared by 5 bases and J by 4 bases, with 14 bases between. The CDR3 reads CASSMGTSTTEAFF. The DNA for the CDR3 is TGTGCCAGCAGTATGGGGACATCGACCACTGAAGCTTTCTTT.

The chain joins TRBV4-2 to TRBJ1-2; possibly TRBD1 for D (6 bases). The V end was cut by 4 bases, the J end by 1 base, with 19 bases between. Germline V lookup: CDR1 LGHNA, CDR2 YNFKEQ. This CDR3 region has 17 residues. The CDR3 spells CASSLSRQAVYNYGYTF. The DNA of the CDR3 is TGTGCCAGCAGCCTATCCAGACAGGCGGTTTATAACTATGGCTACACCTTC.

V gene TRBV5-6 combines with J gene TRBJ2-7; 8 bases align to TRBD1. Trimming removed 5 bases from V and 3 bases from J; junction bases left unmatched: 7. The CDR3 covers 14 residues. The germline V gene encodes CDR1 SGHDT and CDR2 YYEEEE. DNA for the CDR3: TGTGCCAGCAGAACCCGGACAGGGAGCTACGAGCAGTACTTC. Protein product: CASRTRTGSYEQYF.

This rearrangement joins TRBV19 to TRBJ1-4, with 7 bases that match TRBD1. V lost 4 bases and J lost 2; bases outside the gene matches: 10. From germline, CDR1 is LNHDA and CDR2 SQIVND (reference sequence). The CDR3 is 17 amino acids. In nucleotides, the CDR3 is TGTGCCAGTAGTAGGACAGGAGCAAAGGGGACTAATGAAAAACTGTTTTTT. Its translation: CASSRTGAKGTNEKLFF.

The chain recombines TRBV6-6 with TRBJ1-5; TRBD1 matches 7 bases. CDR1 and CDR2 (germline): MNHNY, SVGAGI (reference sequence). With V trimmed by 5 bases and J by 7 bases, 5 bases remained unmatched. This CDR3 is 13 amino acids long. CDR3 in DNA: TGTGCCAGCAGTCGGACAGGCATGCAGCCCCAGCATTTT. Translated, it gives CASSRTGMQPQHF.

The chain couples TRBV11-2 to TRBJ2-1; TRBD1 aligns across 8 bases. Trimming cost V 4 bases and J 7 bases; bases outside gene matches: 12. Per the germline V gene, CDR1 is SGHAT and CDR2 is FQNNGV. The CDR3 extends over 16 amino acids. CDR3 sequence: CASSSLPETGENEQFF. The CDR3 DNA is TGTGCCAGCAGCTCCCTCCCCGAGACAGGGGAAAATGAGCAGTTCTTC.

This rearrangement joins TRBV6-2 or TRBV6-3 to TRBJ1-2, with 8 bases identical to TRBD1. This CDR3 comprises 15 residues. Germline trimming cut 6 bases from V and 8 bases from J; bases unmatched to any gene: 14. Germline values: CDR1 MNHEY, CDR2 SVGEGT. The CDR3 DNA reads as TGTGCCAGCAGCCCTCATTCGGACAGGGTCCAAGGCTACACCTTC. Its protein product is CASSPHSDRVQGYTF.

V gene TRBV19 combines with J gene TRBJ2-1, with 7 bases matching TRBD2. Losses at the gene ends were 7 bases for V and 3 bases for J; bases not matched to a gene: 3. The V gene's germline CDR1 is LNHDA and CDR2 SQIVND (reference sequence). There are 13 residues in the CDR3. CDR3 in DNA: TGTGCCAGTACCACGGGGGGCTACAATGAGCAGTTCTTC. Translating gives CASTTGGYNEQFF.

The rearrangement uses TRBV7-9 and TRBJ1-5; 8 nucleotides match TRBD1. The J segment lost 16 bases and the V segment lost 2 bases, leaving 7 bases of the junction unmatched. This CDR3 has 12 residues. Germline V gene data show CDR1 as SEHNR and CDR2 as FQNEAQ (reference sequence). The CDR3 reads CASSLYQGAKHF. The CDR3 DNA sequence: TGTGCCAGCAGCTTATACCAGGGGGCTAAACATTTT.

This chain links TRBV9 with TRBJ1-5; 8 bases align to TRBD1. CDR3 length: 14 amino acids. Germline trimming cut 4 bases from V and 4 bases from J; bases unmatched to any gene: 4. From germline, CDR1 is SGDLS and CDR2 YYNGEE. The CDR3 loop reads CASSLDRGNQPQHF. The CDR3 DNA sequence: TGTGCCAGCAGCCTCGACAGGGGAAATCAGCCCCAGCATTTT.

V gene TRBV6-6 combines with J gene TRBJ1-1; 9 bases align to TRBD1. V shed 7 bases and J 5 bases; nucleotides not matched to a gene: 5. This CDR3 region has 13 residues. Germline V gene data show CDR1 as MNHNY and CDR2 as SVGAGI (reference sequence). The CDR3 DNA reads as TGTGCCAGCAAGGACAGGGGAGGGACTGAAGCTTTCTTT. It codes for CASKDRGGTEAFF.

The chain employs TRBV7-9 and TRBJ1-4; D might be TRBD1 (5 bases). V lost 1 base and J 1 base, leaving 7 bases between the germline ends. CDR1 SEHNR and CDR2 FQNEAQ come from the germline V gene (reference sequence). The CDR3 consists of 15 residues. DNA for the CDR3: TGTGCCAGCAGCTTAGGGGGGTTAACTAATGAAAAACTGTTTTTT. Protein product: CASSLGGLTNEKLFF.

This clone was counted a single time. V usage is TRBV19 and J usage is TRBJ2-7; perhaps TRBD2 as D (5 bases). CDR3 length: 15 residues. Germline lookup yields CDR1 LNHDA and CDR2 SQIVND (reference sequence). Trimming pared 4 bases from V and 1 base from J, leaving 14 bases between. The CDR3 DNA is TGTGCCAGTAGTAGGGCCTGGGGAGATTCCTACGAGCAGTACTTC. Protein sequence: CASSRAWGDSYEQYF.

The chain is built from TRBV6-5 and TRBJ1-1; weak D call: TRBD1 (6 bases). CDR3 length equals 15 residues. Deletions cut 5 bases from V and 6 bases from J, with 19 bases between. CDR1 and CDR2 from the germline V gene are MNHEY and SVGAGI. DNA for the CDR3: TGTGCCAGCAGTAAGGGGTGGGGGGGCGCCTCTGAAGCTTTCTTT. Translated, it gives CASSKGWGGASEAFF.

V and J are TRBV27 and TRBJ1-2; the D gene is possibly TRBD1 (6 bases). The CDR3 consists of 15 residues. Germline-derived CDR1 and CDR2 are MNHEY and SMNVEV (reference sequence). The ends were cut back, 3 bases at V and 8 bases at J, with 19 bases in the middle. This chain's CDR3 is CASSLVSWGAKGYTF. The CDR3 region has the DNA TGTGCCAGCAGTTTGGTTAGCTGGGGGGCAAAAGGCTACACCTTC.

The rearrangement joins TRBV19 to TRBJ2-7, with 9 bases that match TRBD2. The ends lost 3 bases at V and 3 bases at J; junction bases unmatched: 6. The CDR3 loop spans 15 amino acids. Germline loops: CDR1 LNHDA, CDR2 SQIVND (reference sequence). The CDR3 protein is CASSIQAGGRYEQYF. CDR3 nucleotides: TGTGCCAGTAGTATTCAGGCGGGAGGGCGCTACGAGCAGTACTTC.

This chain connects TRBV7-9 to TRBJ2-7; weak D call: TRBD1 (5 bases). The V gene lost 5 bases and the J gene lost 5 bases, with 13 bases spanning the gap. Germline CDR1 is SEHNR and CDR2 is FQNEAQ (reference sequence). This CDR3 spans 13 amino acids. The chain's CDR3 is CASSPIRQHEQYF. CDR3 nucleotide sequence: TGTGCCAGCAGCCCCATTCGACAGCACGAGCAGTACTTC. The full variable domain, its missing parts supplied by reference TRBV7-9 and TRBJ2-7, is DTGVSQNPRHKITKRGQNVTFRCDPISEHNRLYWYRQTLGQGPEFLTYFQNEAQLEKSRLLSDRFSAERPKGSFSTLEIQRTEQGDSAMYLCASSPIRQHEQYFGPGTRLTVT.